This T cell receptor beta chain derives from a study of Graves' ophthalmopathy and Graves' hyperthyroidism. For repertoire sequencing, the TCR beta CDR3 regions were amplified from RNA transcripts. HTBI primers primed a first-round RT-PCR, and a second-round multiplex PCR followed. In TCRdb, the multiplex PCR reads were re-called with MiXCR into one record per CDR3 protein. The sample holds about 1.2 million distinct CDR3 sequences, roughly 35% seen once. V lost 2 bases and J lost 4; bases outside the gene matches: 6. The CDR3 has 15 amino acids. CDR1 and CDR2 (germline): WSHSY, SAAADI. The sequenced material came from peripheral blood or thyroid tissue (not recorded which). The TCR was taken from an adult man with Graves' hyperthyroidism. The chain employs TRBV10-2 and TRBJ1-2, with TRBD1 matching over 8 bases. CDR3 residues: CASSEPDRDGYGYTF. CDR3 bases: TGCGCCAGCAGTGAGCCGGACAGGGACGGCTATGGCTACACCTTC.